Below, 16 T cell receptor beta chains from the same sample are listed, as sequenced in a study of blood T cell repertoires in COVID-19. Clones were read by immunoSEQ multiplex PCR, and TCRdb kept only the in-frame ones, dropping some. The sample holds a few hundred thousand clones; about 86% are singletons and the top ten take roughly 9.4%. Sequenced: PBMCs or T cells enriched from blood (not recorded which). Source of these receptors: a woman aged 50 to 60 who had recovered from COVID-19.

V usage is TRBV4-3 and J usage is TRBJ2-3; tentatively, D is TRBD1 (5 bases). Deletions cut 0 bases from V and 3 bases from J, with 16 bases between. The germline CDR1 and CDR2 sequences are LGHNA and YSLEER. The CDR3 is 17 residues long. This CDR3 reads CASSQEGAGLGTDTQYF. The CDR3 DNA is TGCGCCAGCAGCCAAGAAGGAGCAGGGCTGGGAACAGATACGCAGTATTTT.

The chain recombines TRBV6-2 or TRBV6-3 with TRBJ2-7; D is undetermined. Trimming left V 5 bases short and J 0 bases short, with 11 bases between. This CDR3 contains 14 residues. Germline V lookup: CDR1 MNHEY, CDR2 SVGEGT. The CDR3, as DNA: TGTGCCAGCAGTGCATTCTCAGGCTCCTACGAGCAGTACTTC. This gives the protein CASSAFSGSYEQYF.

The DNA of the CDR3 is TGCGCCAGCAGCTTGCAGGGCGCTGAAGCTTTCTTT. It translates to CASSLQGAEAFF. V gene TRBV5-1 combines with J gene TRBJ1-1, with D possibly matching TRBD1 (5 bases). V lost 1 base and J lost 6, with 7 bases in between. CDR1 is SGHRS and CDR2 is YFSETQ in the germline V gene. This CDR3 region has 12 residues.

This sequence joins TRBV10-2 and TRBJ2-5, with D perhaps matching TRBD1 (5 bases). The V and J ends lost 0 bases and 2 bases respectively, with 10 bases between them. The CDR3 runs 15 residues. Germline V lookup: CDR1 WSHSY, CDR2 SAAADI. CDR3 loop: CASSESTALQETQYF. CDR3 sequence (DNA): TGCGCCAGCAGTGAGTCGACAGCGCTTCAAGAGACCCAGTACTTC.

CDR3 loop: CASSSRLANSPLHF. CDR3 nucleotide sequence: TGTGCCAGCAGTTCGCGGCTAGCGAATTCACCCCTCCACTTT. The chain carries TRBV27 and TRBJ1-6; D not resolved. Trimming removed 4 bases from V and 7 bases from J, with 11 bases in between. CDR3 length: 14 residues. CDR1 is MNHEY and CDR2 is SMNVEV in the germline V gene (reference sequence).

The chain carries TRBV19 and TRBJ1-2; the D is unclear. The CDR3 is 12 amino acids. Germline V CDR1 and CDR2: LNHDA, SQIVND (reference sequence). Trimming removed 8 bases at V and 6 bases at J, with 13 bases between. CDR3 nucleotide sequence: TGTGCCAGTCAGAGAGGGTACCATGGCTACACCTTC. Protein sequence: CASQRGYHGYTF.

The V gene is TRBV2, the J gene TRBJ2-2, with D tentatively TRBD2 (6 bases). Germline assignment: CDR1 SNHLY and CDR2 FYNNEI. V was pared by 4 bases and J by 0 bases, with 9 bases between. The CDR3 is made up of 15 amino acids. CDR3 amino acids: CASSGRRANTGELFF. CDR3 bases: TGTGCCAGCAGTGGGAGGAGGGCGAACACCGGGGAGCTGTTTTTT.

This chain connects TRBV5-1 to TRBJ1-2; a possible D gene is TRBD1 (5 bases). Germline CDR1 and CDR2: SGHRS and YFSETQ. Trimming removed 5 bases at V and 5 bases at J, with 16 bases between. This CDR3 is built from 14 residues. The CDR3: CASSPTGGIYGYTF. The CDR3 DNA sequence: TGCGCCAGCAGTCCGACGGGGGGGATATATGGCTACACCTTC.

This clone was seen just once. The chain couples TRBV5-4 to TRBJ1-2; possible D gene TRBD1, 5 bases. There are 15 residues in the CDR3. Trimming left V 1 base short and J 4 bases short, with 14 bases between. Germline-derived CDR1 and CDR2 are SGHNT and YYREEE (reference sequence). The CDR3 loop reads CASSLLAGMPYGYTF. The DNA of the CDR3 is TGTGCCAGCAGCTTGCTGGCAGGGATGCCCTATGGCTACACCTTC.

This clone has more than one count but fewer than ten. The chain is built from TRBV19 and TRBJ1-1, with 10 bases matching TRBD1. The length of the CDR3 is 15 residues. Germline CDR1 reads LNHDA; CDR2 reads SQIVND (reference sequence). V trimming: 5 bases; J trimming: 4 bases; junction bases outside the gene matches: 7. CDR3 residues: CASSVTGGASTEAFF. The CDR3 DNA is TGTGCCAGTAGTGTGACAGGGGGCGCGAGCACTGAAGCTTTCTTT.

This clone was seen more than once but under ten times. The genes are TRBV4-3 and TRBJ2-7; D remains unclear. V was shortened by 1 base and J by 0 bases, with 10 bases between the two germline ends. Germline V gene sequence: CDR1 LGHNA, CDR2 YSLEER. The CDR3 extends over 15 amino acids. The CDR3 nucleotides are TGCGCCAGCAGCCAAGTACAGAGCCCCTCCTACGAGCAGTACTTC. Translated, it gives CASSQVQSPSYEQYF.

The rearrangement links TRBV6-5 to TRBJ1-3, with no clear D. V lost 5 bases to trimming and J lost 0 bases, with 5 bases between them. Germline-derived CDR1 and CDR2 are MNHEY and SVGAGI. The CDR3 is 13 amino acids. The CDR3 DNA follows: TGTGCCAGCAGTACAGTCTCTGGAAACACCATATATTTT. It codes for CASSTVSGNTIYF.

The chain uses TRBV7-9 and TRBJ1-1; D might be TRBD1 (6 bases). Between the trimmed V and J ends, which lost 2 bases and 1 base, there was a span of 8 bases. The CDR3 loop spans 14 amino acids. Germline V gene lookup returns CDR1 SEHNR and CDR2 FQNEAQ (reference sequence). This CDR3 is CASSLQQGNTEAFF. The CDR3 nucleotides are TGTGCCAGCAGCTTACAACAGGGGAACACTGAAGCTTTCTTT.

The chain recombines TRBV7-2 with TRBJ2-3; 12 nucleotides match TRBD2. The J segment lost 2 bases and the V segment lost 5 bases, leaving 5 bases of the junction unmatched. The CDR3 has 16 residues. Germline lookup yields CDR1 SGHTA and CDR2 FQGNSA. This chain's CDR3 is CASSILAGGYTDTQYF. CDR3 bases: TGTGCCAGCAGCATACTAGCGGGGGGATACACAGATACGCAGTATTTT.

The chain combines TRBV30 with TRBJ2-3; 7 bases line up with TRBD2. Germline V CDR1 and CDR2: GTSNPN, SVGIG (reference sequence). The CDR3 extends over 15 amino acids. J gave up 5 bases and V 1 base, and 9 bases lay outside the gene matches. CDR3 nucleotide sequence: TGTGCCTGGAGTGGGGGGACTACTGTGAAAGATACGCAGTATTTT. It encodes CAWSGGTTVKDTQYF.

This chain uses TRBV18 with TRBJ1-4; tentatively, D is TRBD1 (6 bases). The CDR3 length is 13 residues. Germline lookup yields CDR1 KGHSH and CDR2 LQKENI. V was trimmed by 3 bases and J by 8 bases, leaving 10 bases between them. CDR3 sequence reads: CASSPSQGEKLFF. The DNA for the CDR3 is TGTGCCAGCTCACCTAGCCAGGGGGAAAAACTGTTTTTT.